The present TCR beta chain was sequenced within a study of CD8 T cells in Susac syndrome. Findings of the study overall: An acknowledgment was made by the study that its TCR sequencing and HLA analysis involved relatively few individuals.

Trimming removed 3 bases from V and 2 bases from J; junction bases left unmatched: 2. CDR3 size: 13 residues. The germline V gene encodes CDR1 DFQATT and CDR2 SNEGSKA (reference sequence). Random hexamers were used to reverse transcribe an amount of about 0.45 to 1 ug RNA. TCRdb re-called the immunoSEQ multiplex PCR reads through MiXCR, storing one row per CDR3 protein. This table holds 150,000 to 200,000 distinct CDR3 sequences, under 95% found once. A single count supports this clonotype. Antigen specificity is unknown. The clonotype was recovered from a human donor in good health. Specimen: CD4+ T cells from PBMCs. The chain employs TRBV20-1 and TRBJ2-3, with 7 bases matching TRBD2. CDR3 bases: TGCAGTGCTAGGGCGGGAGACACAGATACGCAGTATTTT. The encoded protein is CSARAGDTDTQYF.